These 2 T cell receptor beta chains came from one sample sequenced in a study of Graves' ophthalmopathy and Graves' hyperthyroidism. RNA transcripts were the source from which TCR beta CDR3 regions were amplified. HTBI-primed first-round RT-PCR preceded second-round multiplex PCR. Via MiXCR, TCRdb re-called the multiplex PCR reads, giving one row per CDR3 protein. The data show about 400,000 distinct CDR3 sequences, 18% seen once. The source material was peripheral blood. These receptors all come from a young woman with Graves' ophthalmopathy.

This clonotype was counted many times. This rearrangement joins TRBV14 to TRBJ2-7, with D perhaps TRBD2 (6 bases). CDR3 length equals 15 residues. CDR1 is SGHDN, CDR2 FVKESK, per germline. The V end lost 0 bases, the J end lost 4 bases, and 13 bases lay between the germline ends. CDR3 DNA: TGTGCCAGCAGCCAAGATTTGGTAGGGACTTACGAGCAGTACTTC. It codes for CASSQDLVGTYEQYF.

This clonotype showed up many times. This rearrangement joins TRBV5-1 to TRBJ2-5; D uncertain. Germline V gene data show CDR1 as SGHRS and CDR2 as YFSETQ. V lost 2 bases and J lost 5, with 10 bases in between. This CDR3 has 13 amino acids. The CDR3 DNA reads TGCGCCAGCAGCTTCGGTAGCTGGGAGACCCAGTACTTC. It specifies CASSFGSWETQYF. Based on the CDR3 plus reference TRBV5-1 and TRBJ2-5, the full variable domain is KAGVTQTPRYLIKTRGQQVTLSCSPISGHRSVSWYQQTPGQGLQFLFEYFSETQRNKGNFPGRFSGRQFSNSRSEMNVSTLELGDSALYLCASSFGSWETQYFGPGTRLLVL.